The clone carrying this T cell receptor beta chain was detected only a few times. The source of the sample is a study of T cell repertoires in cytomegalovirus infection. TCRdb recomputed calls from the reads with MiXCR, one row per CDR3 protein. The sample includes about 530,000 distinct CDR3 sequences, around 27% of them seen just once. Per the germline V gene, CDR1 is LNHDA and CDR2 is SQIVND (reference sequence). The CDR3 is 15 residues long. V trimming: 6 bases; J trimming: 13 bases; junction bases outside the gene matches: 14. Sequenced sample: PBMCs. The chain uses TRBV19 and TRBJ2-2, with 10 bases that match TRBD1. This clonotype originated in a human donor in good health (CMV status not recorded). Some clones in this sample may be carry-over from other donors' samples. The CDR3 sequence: CASSDWDRGLLRLFF. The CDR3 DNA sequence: TGTGCCAGTAGCGACTGGGACAGGGGCCTACTGCGGCTGTTTTTT.